One TCR beta chain is described in this entry. The data were obtained in a study of blood T cell repertoires in COVID-19. Across the whole study: Spain, Italy and the United States supplied samples that represented acute and convalescent COVID-19. In each case, the material was cDNA or gDNA derived from T cells, B-cell-depleted T cells, or PBMCs.

As handled by the study authors: Amplification from reference gene primers served as the basis for estimated nucleated cell counts. Repertoires were generated with immunoSEQ multiplex PCR, while TCRdb's copy carries only in-frame clones and drops some. V and J calls and clone size are given by that table; D and trimming were obtained from the DNA. Counted here are under 200,000 clones, about 80% occurring once; the ten biggest clones make up 13% to 15%. V dropped 8 bases and J dropped 1 base, with 14 bases sitting between them. Germline V gene sequence: CDR1 MNHNY, CDR2 SVGAGI (reference sequence). This CDR3 has 14 amino acids.

Material: peripheral blood. The genes are TRBV6-6 and TRBJ1-1; possibly TRBD1 for D (5 bases). This receptor was taken from a man aged 25 to 40 with active or convalescent COVID-19. DNA of the CDR3: TGTGCCAGCGGACCTTCCGGGGGGAACACTGAAGCTTTCTTT. It encodes CASGPSGGNTEAFF.